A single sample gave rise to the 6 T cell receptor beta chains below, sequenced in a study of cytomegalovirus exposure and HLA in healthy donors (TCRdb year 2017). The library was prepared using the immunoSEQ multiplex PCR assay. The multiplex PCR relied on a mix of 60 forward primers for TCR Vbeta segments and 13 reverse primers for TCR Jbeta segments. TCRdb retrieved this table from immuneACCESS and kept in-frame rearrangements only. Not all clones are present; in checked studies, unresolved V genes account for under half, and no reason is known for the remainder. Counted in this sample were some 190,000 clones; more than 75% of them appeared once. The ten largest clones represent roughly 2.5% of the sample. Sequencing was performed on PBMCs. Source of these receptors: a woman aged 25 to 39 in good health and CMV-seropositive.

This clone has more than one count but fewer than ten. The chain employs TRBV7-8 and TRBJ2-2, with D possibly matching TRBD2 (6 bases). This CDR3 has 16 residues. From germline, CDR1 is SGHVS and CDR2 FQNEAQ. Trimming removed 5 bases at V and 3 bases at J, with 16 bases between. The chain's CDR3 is CASSPGGAGDTGELFF. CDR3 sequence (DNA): TGTGCCAGCAGCCCCGGAGGGGCAGGAGACACCGGGGAGCTGTTTTTT.

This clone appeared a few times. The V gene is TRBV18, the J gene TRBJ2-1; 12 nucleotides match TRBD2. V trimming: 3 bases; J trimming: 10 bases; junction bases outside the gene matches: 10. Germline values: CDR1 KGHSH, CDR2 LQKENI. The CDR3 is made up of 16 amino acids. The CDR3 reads CASSPAKTSGGLEQFF. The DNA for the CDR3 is TGTGCCAGCTCACCGGCCAAGACTAGCGGGGGACTAGAGCAGTTCTTC. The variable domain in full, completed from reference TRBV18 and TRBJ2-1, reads NAGVMQNPRHLVRRRGQEARLRCSPMKGHSHVYWYRQLPEEGLKFMVYLQKENIIDESGMPKERFSAEFPKEGPSILRIQQVVRGDSAAYFCASSPAKTSGGLEQFFGPGTRLTVL.

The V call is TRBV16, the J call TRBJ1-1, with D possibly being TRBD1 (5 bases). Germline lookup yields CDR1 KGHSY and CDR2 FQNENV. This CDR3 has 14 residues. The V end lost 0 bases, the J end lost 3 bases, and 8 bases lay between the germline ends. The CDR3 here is CASSQSGGDTEAFF. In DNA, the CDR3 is TGTGCCAGCAGCCAATCTGGGGGGGACACTGAAGCTTTCTTT.

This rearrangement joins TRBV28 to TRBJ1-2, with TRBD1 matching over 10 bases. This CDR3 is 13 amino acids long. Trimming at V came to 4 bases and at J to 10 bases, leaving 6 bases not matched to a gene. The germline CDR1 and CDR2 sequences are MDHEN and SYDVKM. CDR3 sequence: CASSSGQGSVYTF. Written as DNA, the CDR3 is TGTGCCAGCAGTTCGGGACAGGGGTCTGTCTACACCTTC.

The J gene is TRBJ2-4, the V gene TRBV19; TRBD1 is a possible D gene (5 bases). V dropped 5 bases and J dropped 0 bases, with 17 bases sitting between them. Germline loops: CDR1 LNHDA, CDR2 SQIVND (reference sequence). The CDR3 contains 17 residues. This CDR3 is CASSPRLTDLAKNIQYF. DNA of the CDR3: TGTGCCAGTAGTCCGCGCCTGACAGACTTAGCCAAAAACATTCAGTACTTC. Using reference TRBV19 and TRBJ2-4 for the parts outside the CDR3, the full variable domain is DGGITQSPKYLFRKEGQNVTLSCEQNLNHDAMYWYRQDPGQGLRLIYYSQIVNDFQKGDIAEGYSVSREKKESFPLTVTSAQKNPTAFYLCASSPRLTDLAKNIQYFGAGTRLSVL.

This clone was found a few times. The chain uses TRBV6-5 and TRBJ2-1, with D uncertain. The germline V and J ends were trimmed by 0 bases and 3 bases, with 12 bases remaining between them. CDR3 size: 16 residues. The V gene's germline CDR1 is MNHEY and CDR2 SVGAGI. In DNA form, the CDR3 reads TGTGCCAGCAGTTACTCGAGAGGAGCTATCTACAATGAGCAGTTCTTC. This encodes CASSYSRGAIYNEQFF.